Listed below are T cell receptor beta chains from one sample, sequenced in a study of regulatory T cells in long-lasting Graves disease. TCRdb called the multiplex PCR reads again in MiXCR, with one record for every CDR3 protein. The sample has under 400,000 distinct CDR3 sequences, 16% seen once. The same specimen was also included in a second study, on T cells in Graves' hyperthyroidism and ophthalmopathy.

Source: peripheral blood mononuclear cells (PBMCs), taken at new diagnosis, from a patient treated with antithyroid drugs. Receptors originate from a man aged 40-55 years with Graves disease. Each CDR3 is given with its conserved first and last residue. The D gene is left open where the match is weak. Clone size is shown for a subset of rows, as once, few, many or a class of expanded clone.

d_gene	v_gene	j_gene	abundance	CDR3nt	CDR3aa
NA	TRBV28	TRBJ2-5	many	TGTGCCAGCAGTTTGGGAGGGACAGGCGGGGAGACCCAGTACTTC	CASSLGGTGGETQYF
NA	TRBV2	TRBJ1-3	few	TGTGCCAGCAGTGCCAAGGGGACACAGGGAAACACCATATATTTT	CASSAKGTQGNTIYF
TRBD2	TRBV6-5	TRBJ2-1	many	TGTGCCAGCAGTTACGCTTTACCGGGACTAGCGGGGAATGAGCAGTTCTTC	CASSYALPGLAGNEQFF
NA	TRBV27	TRBJ1-6	many	TGTGCCAGCAGTTTATCGCCGCGGGGTTCACCCCTCCACTTT	CASSLSPRGSPLHF
NA	TRBV5-1	TRBJ2-2	many	TGCGCCAGCAGCACCGAAATGTCAGGGGTAACCGGGGAGCTGTTTTTT	CASSTEMSGVTGELFF
TRBD2	TRBV5-6	TRBJ2-3	NA	TGTGCCAGCAGCTGGACCCACGGGGGGGCCCGCATAGATACGCAGTATTTT	CASSWTHGGARIDTQYF
TRBD2	TRBV12-3/TRBV12-4	TRBJ2-7	NA	TGTGCCAGCAGTTTTTGGACTAGCGGAGGCGAGCAGTACTTC	CASSFWTSGGEQYF
NA	TRBV27	TRBJ1-1	many	TGTGCCAGCAGTTTGTCCAGACCGAACACTGAAGCTTTCTTT	CASSLSRPNTEAFF
NA	TRBV30	TRBJ2-5	NA	TGTGCCTGGAACTTCCTAGGGAAGGGTTTGACCGGGGAGACCCAGTACTTC	CAWNFLGKGLTGETQYF
TRBD2	TRBV27	TRBJ2-5	many	TGTGCCAGCAGGACTAGCGGTGAGACCCAGTACTTC	CASRTSGETQYF
NA	TRBV2	TRBJ1-5	many	TGTGCCAGCCATGCAGATTATCAGCCCCAGCATTTT	CASHADYQPQHF
NA	TRBV7-6	TRBJ2-1	many	TGTGCCAGCAGCTTAGGGGTGGGTGAGGCCGGGGAGCAGTTCTTC	CASSLGVGEAGEQFF
TRBD2	TRBV2	TRBJ2-3	NA	TGTGCCAGCAGTGGAGGTAGCGGGGGTACAGATACGCAGTATTTT	CASSGGSGGTDTQYF
NA	TRBV4-2	TRBJ2-3	many	TGTGCCAGCAGCCCACAACCGGACACCATCACAGATACGCAGTATTTT	CASSPQPDTITDTQYF
NA	TRBV11-2	TRBJ1-4	many	TGTGCCAGCAGCTTAGTACGGCAGAATGAAAAACTGTTTTTT	CASSLVRQNEKLFF
NA	TRBV7-3	TRBJ2-1	many	TGTGCCAGCAGCTTAAATGGGGGGGCCCTGAATGAGCAGTTCTTC	CASSLNGGALNEQFF
NA	TRBV6-5	TRBJ2-1	many	TGTGCCAGCAGTTATCCCTCGGTTAAGGGGCAGCAGTTCTTC	CASSYPSVKGQQFF
NA	TRBV30	TRBJ1-3	NA	TGTGCCTGGAGTCTGCAGGGGTTGGGGAACACCATATATTTT	CAWSLQGLGNTIYF
NA	TRBV4-1	TRBJ1-5	many	TGCGCCAGCAGCCGATTGGGGGTCCCTAATCAGCCCCAGCATTTT	CASSRLGVPNQPQHF
NA	TRBV28	TRBJ2-3	few	TGTGCCAGCAGCCCGATCAGGTGGTCCGGCACAGATACGCAGTATTTT	CASSPIRWSGTDTQYF
NA	TRBV20-1	TRBJ1-2	NA	TGCAGTACTACGGGGGGGGAGGGCTATGGCTACACCTTC	CSTTGGEGYGYTF
TRBD1	TRBV28	TRBJ1-2	many	TGTGCCAGCAGTCCCCAGGGGGCTAACTATGGCTACACCTTC	CASSPQGANYGYTF
NA	TRBV7-9	TRBJ1-4	many	TGTGCCAGCAGCCATGACAGTTCCTATGTGGAAAAACTGTTTTTT	CASSHDSSYVEKLFF
TRBD1	TRBV7-3	TRBJ2-7	many	TGTGCCAGCAGTGAGGGACAGTCATACGAGCAGTACTTC	CASSEGQSYEQYF
NA	TRBV28	TRBJ2-7	many	TGTGCCAGCAGTTCCCCCGGGGTCCCCTACGAGCAGTACTTC	CASSSPGVPYEQYF
TRBD1	TRBV6-1	TRBJ1-5	few	TGTGCCAGCAGTCCTTACAGGGGAAACAATCAGCCCCAGCATTTT	CASSPYRGNNQPQHF
TRBD1	TRBV24-1	TRBJ2-5	few	TGTGCCACCAGTGATGGGACAGGGTTCTACCAAGAGACCCAGTACTTC	CATSDGTGFYQETQYF
NA	TRBV6-2/TRBV6-3	TRBJ1-1	many	TGTGCCAGCAGCGCGGACAGCGGAGACACTGAAGCTTTCTTT	CASSADSGDTEAFF
NA	TRBV28	TRBJ1-2	many	TGTGCCAGCAGCTCCCCAGGGGAAGGTGATTATGGCTACACCTTC	CASSSPGEGDYGYTF
NA	TRBV5-1	TRBJ2-2	few	TGCGCCAGCAGCATCTCCGGGACTGATACCTTCGGGGAGCTGTTTTTT	CASSISGTDTFGELFF
NA	TRBV20-1	TRBJ1-1	many	TGCAGTGCTGGAAGGGTGAACACTGAAGCTTTCTTT	CSAGRVNTEAFF
TRBD2	TRBV27	TRBJ2-3	few	TGTGCCAGCAGTTTATCGAAGGCTAGCGGGGGGGCTGCAGATACGCAGTATTTT	CASSLSKASGGAADTQYF
TRBD2	TRBV19	TRBJ2-3	NA	TGTGCCAGTAGTATTGGACTAGCGGGCTCAGATACGCAGTATTTT	CASSIGLAGSDTQYF
NA	TRBV5-1	TRBJ2-3	many	TGTGCCAGCAGCCCTAACACAGATACGCAGTATTTT	CASSPNTDTQYF
NA	TRBV5-1	TRBJ2-3	many	TGCGCCAGCAGCTCATGGGACACTACCACAGATACGCAGTATTTT	CASSSWDTTTDTQYF
TRBD2	TRBV28	TRBJ2-2	many	TGTGCCAGCAGGCCCTCAGGGCGGGGGGGCACCGGGGAGCTGTTTTTT	CASRPSGRGGTGELFF
NA	TRBV5-1	TRBJ2-3	NA	TGCGCCAGCAGCTGGGGGTCGGTCACAGATACGCAGTATTTT	CASSWGSVTDTQYF
TRBD1	TRBV29-1	TRBJ1-1	NA	TGCAGCGTTTACAGGGGAATCGGCACTGAAGCTTTCTTT	CSVYRGIGTEAFF
NA	TRBV28	TRBJ2-6	once	TGTGCCACCCAGGACAGGGCCAACGTCCTGACTTTC	CATQDRANVLTF
NA	TRBV4-2	TRBJ2-1	few	TGTGCCAGCAGCCGAGTCTTTGAAGAGGAGCAGTTCTTC	CASSRVFEEEQFF